The present T cell receptor beta chain was sequenced within a study of radiation and T cells in renal cell carcinoma. As to this clone: The antigen is not known.

Stated time point: baseline pretreatment blood. Regarding treatment: 15 Gy SBRT to primary tumor, nephrectomy 4 weeks later. This renal cell carcinoma was of the clear cell type. CDR3 size: 18 residues. The V and J ends lost 1 base and 0 bases respectively, with 13 bases between them. Germline V gene sequence: CDR1 LGHNA, CDR2 YNFKEQ. Study results and limitations: No pretreatment tumor biopsies were available for baseline clonotypes. From baseline, blood top tumor clonotypes peaked at 2 weeks post-radiation.

Some clones are missing from TCRdb's copy, which holds only in-frame ones; the method was immunoSEQ multiplex PCR. Among about 91,000 clones listed, 82% were seen once. The sequence was obtained from a man aged 55 to 70 with renal cell carcinoma. The material was blood, obtained from a patient whose treatment included radiotherapy and nephrectomy. V gene TRBV4-2 combines with J gene TRBJ2-6; D unresolved. Here the CDR3 DNA reads TGTGCCAGCAGCCAAGGGGCTGAGGTAAGCTCTGGGGCCAACGTCCTGACTTTC. Its translation: CASSQGAEVSSGANVLTF.